These T cell receptor beta chains were read from a single sample in a study of blood T cell repertoires in COVID-19. The method was immunoSEQ multiplex PCR; TCRdb's version includes in-frame clones alone and lacks a portion of them. Among around 93,000 clones listed, 88% were seen once. The sample consisted of peripheral blood. These receptors were collected from a man at least 80 years old with acute or convalescent COVID-19. Each CDR3 is given with its conserved first and last residue. Fields, in order: D gene, V gene, J gene, CDR3 DNA, CDR3 protein. The D gene is left open where the match is weak.

>TRBD1|TRBV5-6|TRBJ1-5
TGTGCCAGCAGCTCTCAGGGGGGATTGAATCAGCCCCAGCATTTT
CASSSQGGLNQPQHF
>NA|TRBV2|TRBJ1-5
TGTGCCAGCAGGGAAGGGTCCCCAGGGGATCAGCCCCAGCATTTT
CASREGSPGDQPQHF
>NA|TRBV28|TRBJ1-1
TGTGCCAGCAGTATACAAGGGACCGGGACAAACACTGAAGCTTTCTTT
CASSIQGTGTNTEAFF
>TRBD1|TRBV7-9|TRBJ1-6
TGTGCCAGCAGCTCTGACAGGGCCTTGTCACCCCTCCACTTT
CASSSDRALSPLHF
>NA|TRBV11-3|TRBJ2-3
TGTGCCAGCAGCCCAACCAGGGTGGATACGCAGTATTTT
CASSPTRVDTQYF
>TRBD1|TRBV6-5|TRBJ1-2
TGTGCCAGCAGTTATTCGCAGGGGGCCGACTATGGCTACACCTTC
CASSYSQGADYGYTF
>NA|TRBV5-1|TRBJ1-2
TGCGCCAGCAGCTTGCTGACAGCTAACTATGGCTACACCTTC
CASSLLTANYGYTF
>NA|TRBV24-1|TRBJ2-1
TGTGCCACCAGTGATTCTGGGAGGGGGGATTACAATGAGCAGTTCTTC
CATSDSGRGDYNEQFF
>NA|TRBV6-5|TRBJ1-2
TGTGCCAGCAAAGTAGGGGATCCCTATGGCTACACCTTC
CASKVGDPYGYTF
>NA|TRBV12-3/TRBV12-4|TRBJ2-3
TGTGCCAGCAGTCCACCTAACGGGGATACGCAGTATTTT
CASSPPNGDTQYF